This T cell receptor beta chain is from a study of blood T cell repertoires in COVID-19. Only in-frame clones appear in the TCRdb table, and some are missing; sequencing was by immunoSEQ multiplex PCR. The data show roughly 200,000 clones, roughly 88% seen once. The CDR3 extends over 13 amino acids. Trimming removed 6 bases at V and 1 base at J, with 9 bases between. In germline, CDR1 is MDHEN, CDR2 SYDVKM. The V gene is TRBV28, the J gene TRBJ2-5; no clear D gene. This TCR derives from a human donor in a cohort sampled during active COVID-19. Sequencing was carried out using peripheral blood. The CDR3 is CASRGSFQETQYF. CDR3 DNA: TGTGCCAGCAGGGGCAGCTTCCAAGAGACCCAGTACTTC.